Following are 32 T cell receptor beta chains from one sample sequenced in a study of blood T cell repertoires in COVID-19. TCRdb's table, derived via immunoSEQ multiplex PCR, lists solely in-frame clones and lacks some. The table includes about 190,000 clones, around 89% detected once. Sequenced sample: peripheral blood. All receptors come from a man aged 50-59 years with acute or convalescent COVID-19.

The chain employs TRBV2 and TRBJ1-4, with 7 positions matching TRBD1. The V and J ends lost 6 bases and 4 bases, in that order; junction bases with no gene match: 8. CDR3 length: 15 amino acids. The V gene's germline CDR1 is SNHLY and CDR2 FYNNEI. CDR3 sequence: CASRDNRGYNEKLFF. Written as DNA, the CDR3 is TGTGCCAGCAGAGACAACAGGGGCTATAATGAAAAACTGTTTTTT.

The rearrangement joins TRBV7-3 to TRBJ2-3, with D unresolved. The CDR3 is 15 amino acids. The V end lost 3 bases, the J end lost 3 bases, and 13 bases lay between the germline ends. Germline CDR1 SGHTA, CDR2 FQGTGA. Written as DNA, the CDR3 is TGTGCCAGCAGCTTCGTTCCCTCTGAGACAGATACGCAGTATTTT. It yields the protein CASSFVPSETDTQYF. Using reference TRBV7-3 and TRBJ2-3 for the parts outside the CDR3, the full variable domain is GAGVSQTPSNKVTEKGKYVELRCDPISGHTALYWYRQSLGQGPEFLIYFQGTGAADDSGLPNDRFFAVRPEGSVSTLKIQRTERGDSAVYLCASSFVPSETDTQYFGPGTRLTVL.

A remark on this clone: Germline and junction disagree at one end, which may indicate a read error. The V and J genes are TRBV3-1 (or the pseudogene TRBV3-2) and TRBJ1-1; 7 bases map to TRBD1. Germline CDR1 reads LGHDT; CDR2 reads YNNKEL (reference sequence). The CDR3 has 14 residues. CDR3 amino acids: CASSLVNRGSDAFF. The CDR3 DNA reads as TGTGCCAGCAGCCTTGTGAACAGGGGATCTGACGCTTTCTTT.

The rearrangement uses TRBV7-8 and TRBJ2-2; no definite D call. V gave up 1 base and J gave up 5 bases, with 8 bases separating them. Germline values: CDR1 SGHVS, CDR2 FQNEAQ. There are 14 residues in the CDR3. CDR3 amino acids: CASSLGALTGELFF. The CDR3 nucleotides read TGTGCCAGCAGCTTAGGCGCCTTGACCGGGGAGCTGTTTTTT.

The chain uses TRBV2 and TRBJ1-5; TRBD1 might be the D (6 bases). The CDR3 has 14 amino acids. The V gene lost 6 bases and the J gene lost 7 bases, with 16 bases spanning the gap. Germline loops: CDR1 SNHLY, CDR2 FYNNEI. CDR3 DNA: TGTGCCAGCAGGGCACAGGGTTTCTGGCAGCCCCAGCATTTT. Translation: CASRAQGFWQPQHF.

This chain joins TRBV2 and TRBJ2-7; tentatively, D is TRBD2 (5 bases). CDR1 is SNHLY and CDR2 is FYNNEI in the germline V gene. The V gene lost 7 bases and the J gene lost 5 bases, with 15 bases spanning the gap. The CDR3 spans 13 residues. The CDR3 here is CASMDWAGDEQYF. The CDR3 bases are TGTGCCAGCATGGACTGGGCGGGTGACGAGCAGTACTTC.

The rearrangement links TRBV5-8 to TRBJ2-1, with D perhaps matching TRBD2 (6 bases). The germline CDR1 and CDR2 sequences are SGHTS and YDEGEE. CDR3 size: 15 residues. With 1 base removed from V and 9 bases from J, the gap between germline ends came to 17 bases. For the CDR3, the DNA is TGTGCCAGCAGCTTGCGACTAGGACAAACGTCTGAGCAGTTCTTC. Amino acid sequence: CASSLRLGQTSEQFF.

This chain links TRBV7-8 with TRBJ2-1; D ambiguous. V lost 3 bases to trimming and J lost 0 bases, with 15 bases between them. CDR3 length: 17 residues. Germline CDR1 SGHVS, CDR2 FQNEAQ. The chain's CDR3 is CASSFLTVPSSYNEQFF. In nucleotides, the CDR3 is TGTGCCAGCAGCTTCTTAACAGTTCCGAGCTCCTACAATGAGCAGTTCTTC. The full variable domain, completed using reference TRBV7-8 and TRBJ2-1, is GAGVSQSPRYKVAKRGQDVALRCDPISGHVSLFWYQQALGQGPEFLTYFQNEAQLDKSGLPSDRFFAERPEGSVSTLKIQRTQQEDSAVYLCASSFLTVPSSYNEQFFGPGTRLTVL.

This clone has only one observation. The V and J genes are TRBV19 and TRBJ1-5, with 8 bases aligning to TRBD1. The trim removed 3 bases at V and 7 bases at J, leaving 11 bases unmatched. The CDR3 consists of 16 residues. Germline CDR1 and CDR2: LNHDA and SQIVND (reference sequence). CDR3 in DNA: TGTGCCAGTAGTATCCGGACAGGGACGGGTGGACAGCCCCAGCATTTT. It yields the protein CASSIRTGTGGQPQHF.

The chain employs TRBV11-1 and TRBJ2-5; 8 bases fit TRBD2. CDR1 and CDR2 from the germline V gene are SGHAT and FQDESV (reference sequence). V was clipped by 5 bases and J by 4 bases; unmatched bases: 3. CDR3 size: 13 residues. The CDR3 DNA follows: TGTGCCAGCAGCCTGAGCGGGGGAGAGACCCAGTACTTC. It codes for CASSLSGGETQYF.

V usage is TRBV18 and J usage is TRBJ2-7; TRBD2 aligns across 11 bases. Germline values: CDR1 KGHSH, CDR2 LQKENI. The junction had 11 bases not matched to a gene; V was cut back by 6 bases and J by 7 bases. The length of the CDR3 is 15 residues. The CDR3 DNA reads TGTGCCAGCTCGGCCACTAGCGGGAGTCGGAGAGAGCAGTACTTC. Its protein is CASSATSGSRREQYF.

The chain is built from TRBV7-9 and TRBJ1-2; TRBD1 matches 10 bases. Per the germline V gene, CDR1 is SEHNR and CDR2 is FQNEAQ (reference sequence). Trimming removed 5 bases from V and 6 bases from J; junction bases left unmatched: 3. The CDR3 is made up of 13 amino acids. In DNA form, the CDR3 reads TGTGCCAGCAGCATTGGGACAGGGGATGGCTACACCTTC. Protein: CASSIGTGDGYTF.

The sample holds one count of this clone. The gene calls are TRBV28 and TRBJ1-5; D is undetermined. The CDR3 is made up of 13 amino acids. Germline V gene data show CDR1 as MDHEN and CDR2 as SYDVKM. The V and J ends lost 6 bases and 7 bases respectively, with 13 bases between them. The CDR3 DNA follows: TGTGCCAGCAGCCCAGTGAGGTACCAGCCCCAGCATTTT. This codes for CASSPVRYQPQHF.

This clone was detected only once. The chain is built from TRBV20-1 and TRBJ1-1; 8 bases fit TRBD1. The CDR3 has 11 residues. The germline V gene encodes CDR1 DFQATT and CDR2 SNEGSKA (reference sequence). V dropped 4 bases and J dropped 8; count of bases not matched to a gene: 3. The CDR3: CSATRTGEAFF. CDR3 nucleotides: TGCAGTGCTACTAGGACAGGGGAAGCTTTCTTT.

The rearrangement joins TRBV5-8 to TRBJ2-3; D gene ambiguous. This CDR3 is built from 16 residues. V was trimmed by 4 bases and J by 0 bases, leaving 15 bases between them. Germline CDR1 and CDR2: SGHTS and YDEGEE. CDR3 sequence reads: CASSPGLSASTDTQYF. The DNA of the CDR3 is TGTGCCAGCAGCCCTGGTCTATCTGCTAGCACAGATACGCAGTATTTT.

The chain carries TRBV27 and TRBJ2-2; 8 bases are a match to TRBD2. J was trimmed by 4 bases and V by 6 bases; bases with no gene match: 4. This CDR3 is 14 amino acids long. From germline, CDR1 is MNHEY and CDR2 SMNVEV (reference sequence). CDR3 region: CASRPGGVTGELFF. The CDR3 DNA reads TGTGCCAGCAGGCCGGGAGGGGTCACCGGGGAGCTGTTTTTT.

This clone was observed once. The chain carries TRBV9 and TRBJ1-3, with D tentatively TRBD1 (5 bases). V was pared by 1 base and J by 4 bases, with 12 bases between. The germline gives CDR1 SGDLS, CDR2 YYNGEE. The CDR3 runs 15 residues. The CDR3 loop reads CASSVSGISGNTIYF. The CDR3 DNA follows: TGTGCCAGCAGCGTATCAGGGATTTCAGGAAACACCATATATTTT.

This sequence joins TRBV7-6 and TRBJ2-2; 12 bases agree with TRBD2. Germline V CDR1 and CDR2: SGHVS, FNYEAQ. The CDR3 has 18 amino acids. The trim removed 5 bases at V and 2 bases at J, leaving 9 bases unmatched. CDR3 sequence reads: CASSEASSGGANTGELFF. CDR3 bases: TGTGCCAGCAGCGAAGCGTCTAGCGGGGGGGCCAACACCGGGGAGCTGTTTTTT.

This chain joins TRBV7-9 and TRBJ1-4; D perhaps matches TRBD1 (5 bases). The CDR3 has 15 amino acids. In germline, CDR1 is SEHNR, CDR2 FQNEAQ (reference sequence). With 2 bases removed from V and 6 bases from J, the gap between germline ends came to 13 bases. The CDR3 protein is CASSLMGTGDEKLFF. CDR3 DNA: TGTGCCAGCAGCTTAATGGGGACTGGGGATGAAAAACTGTTTTTT. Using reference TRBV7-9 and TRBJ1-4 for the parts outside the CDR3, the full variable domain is DTGVSQNPRHKITKRGQNVTFRCDPISEHNRLYWYRQTLGQGPEFLTYFQNEAQLEKSRLLSDRFSAERPKGSFSTLEIQRTEQGDSAMYLCASSLMGTGDEKLFFGSGTQLSVL.

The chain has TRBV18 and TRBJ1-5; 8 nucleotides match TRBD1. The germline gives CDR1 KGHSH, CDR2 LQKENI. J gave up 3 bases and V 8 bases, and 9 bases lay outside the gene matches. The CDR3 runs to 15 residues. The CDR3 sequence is CASTLQGGVNQPQHF. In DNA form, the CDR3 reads TGTGCCAGCACACTACAGGGGGGGGTCAATCAGCCCCAGCATTTT. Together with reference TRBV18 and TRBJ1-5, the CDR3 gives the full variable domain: NAGVMQNPRHLVRRRGQEARLRCSPMKGHSHVYWYRQLPEEGLKFMVYLQKENIIDESGMPKERFSAEFPKEGPSILRIQQVVRGDSAAYFCASTLQGGVNQPQHFGDGTRLSIL.

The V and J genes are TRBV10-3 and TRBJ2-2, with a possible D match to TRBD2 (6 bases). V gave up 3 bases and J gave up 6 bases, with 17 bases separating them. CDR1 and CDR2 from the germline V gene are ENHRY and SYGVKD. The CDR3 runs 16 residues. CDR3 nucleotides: TGTGCCATCAGTGATTGGCGGGGACGTGGTGCCGGGGAGCTGTTTTTT. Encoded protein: CAISDWRGRGAGELFF.

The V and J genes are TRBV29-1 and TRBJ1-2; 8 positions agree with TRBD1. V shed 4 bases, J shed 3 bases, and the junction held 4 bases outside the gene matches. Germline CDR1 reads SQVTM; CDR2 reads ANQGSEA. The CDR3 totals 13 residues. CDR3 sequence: CSVAQGADYGYTF. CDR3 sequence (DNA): TGCAGCGTTGCTCAGGGGGCTGACTATGGCTACACCTTC.

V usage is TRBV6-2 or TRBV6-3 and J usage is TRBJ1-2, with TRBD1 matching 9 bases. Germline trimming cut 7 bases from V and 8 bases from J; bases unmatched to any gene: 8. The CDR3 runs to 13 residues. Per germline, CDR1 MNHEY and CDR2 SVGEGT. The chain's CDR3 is CASTPGTGSGYTF. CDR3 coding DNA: TGTGCCAGCACCCCCGGGACAGGGAGCGGCTACACCTTC.

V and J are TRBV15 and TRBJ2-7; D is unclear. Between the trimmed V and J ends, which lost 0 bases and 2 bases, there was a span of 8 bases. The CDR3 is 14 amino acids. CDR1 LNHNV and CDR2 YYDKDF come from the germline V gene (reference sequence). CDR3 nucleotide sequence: TGTGCCACCAGCAGAGACAGATACGCCTACGAGCAGTACTTC. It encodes CATSRDRYAYEQYF.

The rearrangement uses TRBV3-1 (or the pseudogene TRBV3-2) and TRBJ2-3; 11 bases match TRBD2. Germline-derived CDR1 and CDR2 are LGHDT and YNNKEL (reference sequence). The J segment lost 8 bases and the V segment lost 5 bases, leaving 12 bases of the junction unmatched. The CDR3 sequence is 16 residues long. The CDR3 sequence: CASSYLAGGLIVTQYF. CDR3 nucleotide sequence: TGTGCCAGCAGCTACCTAGCGGGGGGTCTCATAGTTACGCAGTATTTT.

CDR3 loop: CASSPRRGQLNTGELFF. The CDR3 DNA follows: TGTGCCAGCAGCCCCCGTCGGGGTCAGCTTAACACCGGGGAGCTGTTTTTT. The chain combines TRBV7-2 with TRBJ2-2, with a weak D call TRBD2 (5 bases). Germline V gene sequence: CDR1 SGHTA, CDR2 FQGNSA. V was shortened by 5 bases and J by 2 bases, with 18 bases between the two germline ends. The CDR3 sequence is 17 residues long.

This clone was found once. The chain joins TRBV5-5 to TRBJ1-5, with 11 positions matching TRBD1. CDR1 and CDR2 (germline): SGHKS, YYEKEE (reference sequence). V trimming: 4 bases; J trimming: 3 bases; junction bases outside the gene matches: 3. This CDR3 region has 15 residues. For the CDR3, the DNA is TGTGCCAGCAGCCTGGGACAGGGGGTCAATCAGCCCCAGCATTTT. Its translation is CASSLGQGVNQPQHF. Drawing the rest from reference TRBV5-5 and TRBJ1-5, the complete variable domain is DAGVTQSPTHLIKTRGQQVTLRCSPISGHKSVSWYQQVLGQGPQFIFQYYEKEERGRGNFPDRFSARQFPNYSSELNVNALLLGDSALYLCASSLGQGVNQPQHFGDGTRLSIL.

The CDR3 spells CASSSLAGDGQTDTQYF. The CDR3 nucleotides read TGTGCCAGCAGTTCACTAGCGGGGGACGGACAGACAGATACGCAGTATTTT. The chain combines TRBV28 with TRBJ2-3; 11 bases map to TRBD2. This CDR3 region has 17 residues. CDR1 and CDR2 (germline): MDHEN, SYDVKM. Losses at the gene ends were 4 bases for V and 3 bases for J; bases not matched to a gene: 9.

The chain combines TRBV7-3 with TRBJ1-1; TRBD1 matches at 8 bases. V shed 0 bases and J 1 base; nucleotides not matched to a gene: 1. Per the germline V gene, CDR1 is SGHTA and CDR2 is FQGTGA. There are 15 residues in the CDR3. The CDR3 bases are TGTGCCAGCAGCTTAACCGGACAGGGGAACACTGAAGCTTTCTTT. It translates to CASSLTGQGNTEAFF.

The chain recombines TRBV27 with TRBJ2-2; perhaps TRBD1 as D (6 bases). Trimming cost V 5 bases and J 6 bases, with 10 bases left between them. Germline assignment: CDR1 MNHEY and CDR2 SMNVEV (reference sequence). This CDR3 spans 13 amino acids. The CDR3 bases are TGTGCCAGCAGTCCCACAGGGTCCGGGGAGCTGTTTTTT. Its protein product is CASSPTGSGELFF.

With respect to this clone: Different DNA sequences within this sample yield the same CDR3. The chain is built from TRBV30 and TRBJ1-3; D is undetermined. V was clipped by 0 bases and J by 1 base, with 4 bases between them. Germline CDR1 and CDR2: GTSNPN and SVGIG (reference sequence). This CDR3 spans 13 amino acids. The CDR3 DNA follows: TGTGCCTGGAGTGTAACTTCTGGAAACACCATATATTTT. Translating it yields CAWSVTSGNTIYF. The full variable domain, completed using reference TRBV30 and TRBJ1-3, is SQTIHQWPATLVQPVGSPLSLECTVEGTSNPNLYWYRQAAGRGLQLLFYSVGIGQISSEVPQNLSASRPQDRQFILSSKKLLLSDSGFYLCAWSVTSGNTIYFGEGSWLTVV.

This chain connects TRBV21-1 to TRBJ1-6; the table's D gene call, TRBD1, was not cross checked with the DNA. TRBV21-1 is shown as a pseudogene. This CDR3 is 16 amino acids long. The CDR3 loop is CASSIRGPPFYSPLHF. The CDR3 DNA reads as TGTGCCAGCAGCATTAGGGGGCCGCCTTTCTATTCACCCCTCCACTTT.